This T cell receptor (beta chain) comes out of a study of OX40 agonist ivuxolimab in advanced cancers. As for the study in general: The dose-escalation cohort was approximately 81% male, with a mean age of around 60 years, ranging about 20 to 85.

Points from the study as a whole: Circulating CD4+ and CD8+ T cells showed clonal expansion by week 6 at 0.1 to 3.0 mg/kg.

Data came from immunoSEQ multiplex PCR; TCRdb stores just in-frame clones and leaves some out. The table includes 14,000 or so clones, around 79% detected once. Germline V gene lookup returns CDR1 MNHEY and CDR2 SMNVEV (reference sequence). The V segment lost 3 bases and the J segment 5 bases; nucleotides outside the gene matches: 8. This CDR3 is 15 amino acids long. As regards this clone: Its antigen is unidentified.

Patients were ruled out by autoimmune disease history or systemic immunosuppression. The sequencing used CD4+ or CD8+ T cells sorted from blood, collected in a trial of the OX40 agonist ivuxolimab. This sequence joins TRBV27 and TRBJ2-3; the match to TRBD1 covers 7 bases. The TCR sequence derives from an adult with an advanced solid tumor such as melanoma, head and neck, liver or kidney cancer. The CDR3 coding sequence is TGTGCCAGCAGTTTCCGGGACAGCCTTTTAGATACGCAGTATTTT. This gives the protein CASSFRDSLLDTQYF.